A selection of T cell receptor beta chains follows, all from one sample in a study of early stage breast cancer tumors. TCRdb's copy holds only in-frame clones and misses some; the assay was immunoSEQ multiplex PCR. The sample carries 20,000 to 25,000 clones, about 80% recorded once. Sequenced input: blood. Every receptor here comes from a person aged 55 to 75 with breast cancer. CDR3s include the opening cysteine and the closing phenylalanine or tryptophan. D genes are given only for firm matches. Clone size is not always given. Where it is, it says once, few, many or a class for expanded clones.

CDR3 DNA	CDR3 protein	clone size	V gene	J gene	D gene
TGTGCCAGCAGCCCAACAGGGGGTTGGGGCAAAAACATTCAGTACTTC	CASSPTGGWGKNIQYF	-	TRBV7-9	TRBJ2-4	TRBD1
TGCAGTGCAACGACAGCTTATGGCTACACCTTC	CSATTAYGYTF	-	TRBV20-1	TRBJ1-2	-
TGTGCCATCAGTGTTCGTCAGACCTACGAGCAGTACTTC	CAISVRQTYEQYF	-	TRBV10-3	TRBJ2-7	-
TGTGCCAGCAGCCAAGTGGCTAACTATGGCTACACCTTC	CASSQVANYGYTF	-	TRBV14	TRBJ1-2	-
TGTGCCAGCCGAGGGGCAGGTGCCTCCTACGAGCAGTACTTC	CASRGAGASYEQYF	once	TRBV5-6	TRBJ2-7	-
TGTGCCAGCAGCTTAGCGGGGGAGGGTGGGTACGAGCAGTACTTC	CASSLAGEGGYEQYF	-	TRBV11-2	TRBJ2-7	TRBD2
TGTGCCAGCAGCCCCCGTTCCGGACTAGGGCCCTCCTACGAGCAGTACTTC	CASSPRSGLGPSYEQYF	-	TRBV13	TRBJ2-7	TRBD2
TGTGCCAGCAGCTGGACGGCCAGTGGAAACACCATATATTTT	CASSWTASGNTIYF	-	TRBV7-2	TRBJ1-3	-
TGTGCCAGCAGTCTCACAGGGGGTAGCACTGAAGCTTTCTTT	CASSLTGGSTEAFF	few	TRBV6-9	TRBJ1-1	TRBD1
TGTGCCAGCAGGGAAGTTGGCAGATACCAAGAGACCCAGTACTTC	CASREVGRYQETQYF	-	TRBV2	TRBJ2-5	-
TGCAGCGTTGAGGTAGCGGGGCGAAACATTCAGTACTTC	CSVEVAGRNIQYF	-	TRBV29-1	TRBJ2-4	TRBD2
TGTGCCAGCAGCCCTGCGGGAAGCACAGATACGCAGTATTTT	CASSPAGSTDTQYF	-	TRBV6-1	TRBJ2-3	-
TGTGCCAGCAGTTACTCGAGGGATAGGGTCGGAAACACCATATATTTT	CASSYSRDRVGNTIYF	few	TRBV6-5	TRBJ1-3	-